These 15 T cell receptor beta chains were sequenced from one sample in a study of OX40 agonist ivuxolimab in advanced cancers. Produced via immunoSEQ multiplex PCR; TCRdb's table is partial and in-frame only. Found here are more than 65,000 clones, about 90% of them singletons; the top ten hold about 8%. Sequencing used CD4+ or CD8+ T cells sorted from blood, obtained in a trial of the OX40 agonist ivuxolimab. These receptors came from an adult with an advanced solid tumor such as melanoma, head and neck, liver or kidney cancer.

This clone was observed a single time. The chain is built from TRBV4-2 and TRBJ2-2; tentatively, D is TRBD2 (7 bases). The ends were cut back, 1 base at V and 6 bases at J, with 15 bases in the middle. The V gene's germline CDR1 is LGHNA and CDR2 YNFKEQ. This CDR3 comprises 16 residues. CDR3: CASSQVAGAEAGELFF. CDR3 sequence (DNA): TGTGCCAGCAGCCAAGTGGCGGGGGCAGAAGCCGGGGAGCTGTTTTTT.

This rearrangement joins TRBV19 to TRBJ1-1; D might be TRBD1 (5 bases). CDR1 LNHDA and CDR2 SQIVND come from the germline V gene (reference sequence). Trimming removed 3 bases at V and 1 base at J, with 15 bases between. The CDR3 is made up of 16 amino acids. The CDR3 region is CASSIVYLGGNTEAFF. CDR3 DNA: TGTGCCAGTAGTATTGTTTATCTGGGGGGGAACACTGAAGCTTTCTTT.

The chain has TRBV19 and TRBJ2-1; 8 nucleotides agree with TRBD2. This CDR3 has 16 amino acids. Germline V CDR1 and CDR2: LNHDA, SQIVND (reference sequence). V lost 7 bases, J lost 2 bases, and 10 bases stayed unmatched. The CDR3: CASTGGVLIPYNEQFF. Written as DNA, the CDR3 is TGTGCCAGTACCGGGGGGGTCCTAATTCCCTACAATGAGCAGTTCTTC.

CDR3 sequence reads: CASSPGTSGGAEQYF. The CDR3 DNA sequence: TGTGCCAGCAGCCCCGGGACTAGCGGGGGGGCCGAGCAGTACTTC. V is TRBV5-4 and J is TRBJ2-7; 16 bases align to TRBD2. CDR1 is SGHNT, CDR2 YYREEE, per germline (reference sequence). This CDR3 contains 15 residues. The trim removed 4 bases at V and 6 bases at J, leaving 4 bases unmatched.

This clone was detected only once. The rearrangement links TRBV19 to TRBJ1-2; TRBD1 might be the D (5 bases). V lost 9 bases, J lost 4 bases, and 15 bases lay in between. Germline V lookup: CDR1 LNHDA, CDR2 SQIVND (reference sequence). The CDR3 has 13 amino acids. CDR3 protein: CASTSRDGYGYTF. The CDR3 nucleotides are TGTGCCAGCACTAGCAGGGATGGCTATGGCTACACCTTC.

The V and J genes are TRBV19 and TRBJ2-1, with 9 bases fitting TRBD1. Looked up from germline, CDR1 is LNHDA and CDR2 is SQIVND (reference sequence). The V gene end was trimmed by 6 bases and the J gene end by 4 bases; junction bases not matched to a gene: 4. There are 14 residues in the CDR3. CDR3 DNA: TGTGCCAGTAGCGCGGGACAGGGATACAATGAGCAGTTCTTC. This codes for CASSAGQGYNEQFF. Complete variable domain (other parts from reference TRBV19 and TRBJ2-1): DGGITQSPKYLFRKEGQNVTLSCEQNLNHDAMYWYRQDPGQGLRLIYYSQIVNDFQKGDIAEGYSVSREKKESFPLTVTSAQKNPTAFYLCASSAGQGYNEQFFGPGTRLTVL.

This clone came up once. The chain is built from TRBV5-5 and TRBJ2-7; possibly TRBD1 for D (5 bases). The V and J ends lost 4 bases and 5 bases respectively, with 19 bases between them. Germline CDR1 is SGHKS and CDR2 is YYEKEE (reference sequence). This CDR3 comprises 15 residues. CDR3 coding DNA: TGTGCCAGCAGCGATTTTTTCGGACAAACCGACGAGCAGTACTTC. Residues: CASSDFFGQTDEQYF. The complete variable domain, with remaining parts taken from reference TRBV5-5 and TRBJ2-7, reads DAGVTQSPTHLIKTRGQQVTLRCSPISGHKSVSWYQQVLGQGPQFIFQYYEKEERGRGNFPDRFSARQFPNYSSELNVNALLLGDSALYLCASSDFFGQTDEQYFGPGTRLTVT.

J is TRBJ1-2 and V is TRBV21-1. TRBV21-1 is a pseudogene segment. CDR3 size: 17 residues. In DNA, the CDR3 is TGTGCCAGCAGCAAGGGGGTGGTTATACCATATAACTATGGCTACACCTTC. This codes for CASSKGVVIPYNYGYTF.

This clone was detected a few times. This chain connects TRBV14 to TRBJ2-7; unclear D gene. V was pared by 4 bases and J by 3 bases, with 4 bases between. The CDR3 extends over 11 amino acids. Germline V gene sequence: CDR1 SGHDN, CDR2 FVKESK. This chain's CDR3 is CASSRGYEQYF. The CDR3, as DNA: TGTGCCAGCAGCCGGGGCTACGAGCAGTACTTC.

V is TRBV18 and J is TRBJ2-3; 9 positions match TRBD2. Germline V CDR1 and CDR2: KGHSH, LQKENI. The CDR3 runs 17 residues. Trimming at V came to 3 bases and at J to 1 base, leaving 8 bases not matched to a gene. Here the CDR3 DNA reads TGTGCCAGCTCACCTACGATAGCGGGGGACGGCACAGATACGCAGTATTTT. This translates into CASSPTIAGDGTDTQYF. The full variable domain, with the rest looked up from reference TRBV18 and TRBJ2-3, is NAGVMQNPRHLVRRRGQEARLRCSPMKGHSHVYWYRQLPEEGLKFMVYLQKENIIDESGMPKERFSAEFPKEGPSILRIQQVVRGDSAAYFCASSPTIAGDGTDTQYFGPGTRLTVL.

The chain employs TRBV5-1 and TRBJ2-7; 9 bases agree with TRBD1. With V trimmed by 4 bases and J by 0 bases, 5 bases remained unmatched. The CDR3 covers 15 residues. Germline CDR1 and CDR2: SGHRS and YFSETQ. CDR3 residues: CASSQGQGGSYEQYF. The CDR3 DNA sequence: TGCGCCAGCAGCCAGGGACAGGGTGGCTCCTACGAGCAGTACTTC.

This clone was detected once. V and J are TRBV5-5 and TRBJ1-1; no reliable D call. V was shortened by 7 bases and J by 4 bases, with 11 bases between the two germline ends. The CDR3 length is 12 residues. Germline V CDR1 and CDR2: SGHKS, YYEKEE (reference sequence). The CDR3 region is CASALPGTEAFF. The CDR3, as DNA: TGTGCCAGCGCTCTGCCGGGCACTGAAGCTTTCTTT.

The chain links TRBV4-3 to TRBJ1-6; D unresolved. The ends were cut back, 3 bases at V and 4 bases at J, with 19 bases in the middle. The germline gives CDR1 LGHNA, CDR2 YSLEER. The CDR3 covers 18 residues. This CDR3 is CASSQRPGSPEYNSPLHF. DNA for the CDR3: TGCGCCAGCAGCCAGCGACCTGGAAGTCCAGAGTATAATTCACCCCTCCACTTT.

The chain is built from TRBV5-1 and TRBJ2-7; D gene uncertain. The CDR3 is 14 amino acids. Between the trimmed V and J ends, which lost 0 bases and 6 bases, there was a span of 13 bases. CDR1 is SGHRS, CDR2 YFSETQ, per germline. CDR3 residues: CASSLEVSNGEQYF. The CDR3 DNA sequence: TGCGCCAGCAGCTTGGAGGTCTCAAATGGCGAGCAGTACTTC.

The J gene is TRBJ2-6, the V gene TRBV27, with D perhaps TRBD1 (5 bases). This CDR3 region has 16 residues. Looked up from germline, CDR1 is MNHEY and CDR2 is SMNVEV (reference sequence). Trimming took 3 bases from V and 0 from J, leaving 9 bases between them. The CDR3 DNA reads TGTGCCAGCAGTTTTCTCGACAGCTCTGGGGCCAACGTCCTGACTTTC. Protein sequence: CASSFLDSSGANVLTF. The full variable domain, in which reference TRBV27 and TRBJ2-6 provide the parts outside the CDR3, is EAQVTQNPRYLITVTGKKLTVTCSQNMNHEYMSWYRQDPGLGLRQIYYSMNVEVTDKGDVPEGYKVSRKEKRNFPLILESPSPNQTSLYFCASSFLDSSGANVLTFGAGSRLTVL.